The 14 T cell receptor beta chains in this list originate from one sample, sequenced in a study of blood T cells in healthy people across ages (dated by TCRdb to about 2015). The library was produced with 5' RACE. TCRdb records Illumina HiSeq 2500 as the sequencer. A second PCR of roughly 7 to 11 cycles was performed with a sample-barcoded 5' primer and a J-beta primer mix. TCRdb ran its own pipeline on the public reads, namely fastp trimming at Q25 and MiXCR clone calling, and kept in-frame beta chains. Entries that share a CDR3 protein sequence are merged under the most common genes and DNA. In all, the sample holds 600,000 to 850,000 distinct CDR3 sequences, and roughly 41% of those were seen once. The top ten hold approximately 22% of the sample. Input material: blood. These receptors all come from an older woman in good health.

J is TRBJ2-1 and V is TRBV27, with 10 bases that match TRBD2. Trimming at V came to 5 bases and at J to 3 bases, leaving 10 bases not matched to a gene. There are 17 residues in the CDR3. Germline loops: CDR1 MNHEY, CDR2 SMNVEV (reference sequence). The CDR3 here is CASSDPVAGGLYNEQFF. CDR3 coding DNA: TGTGCCAGCAGTGACCCGGTAGCGGGAGGTCTCTACAATGAGCAGTTCTTC.

In regard to this clonotype: One end of the junction does not line up with germline, which may come from a read error. The chain joins TRBV3-1 to TRBJ2-1, with 7 positions matching TRBD2. The CDR3 extends over 14 amino acids. CDR1 and CDR2 (germline): LGHDT, YNNKEL (reference sequence). The CDR3 is CASSGRAVINGQFF. The CDR3 nucleotides are TGTGCCAGCAGCGGGAGGGCCGTAATTAATGGGCAGTTCTTC.

CDR3 region: CASSYRGTGANVLTF. CDR3 sequence (DNA): TGTGCCAGCAGTTACAGGGGTACTGGGGCCAACGTCCTGACTTTC. The J gene is TRBJ2-6, the V gene TRBV6-2 or TRBV6-3; D perhaps matches TRBD1 (5 bases). Trimming pared 2 bases from V and 2 bases from J, leaving 7 bases between. Germline V gene data show CDR1 as MNHEY and CDR2 as SVGEGT. The CDR3 runs 15 residues.

There are many counts of this clonotype. The chain couples TRBV28 to TRBJ2-6; possible D gene TRBD1, 5 bases. The CDR3 covers 15 residues. V shed 7 bases and J shed 4 bases, with 14 bases lying between them. Germline CDR1 reads MDHEN; CDR2 reads SYDVKM. The CDR3 protein is CASTELQAGANVLTF. The DNA of the CDR3 is TGTGCCAGCACCGAATTACAGGCCGGGGCCAACGTCCTGACTTTC.

Ten or more counts support this clonotype. This rearrangement joins TRBV10-3 to TRBJ2-5; a weak D match, TRBD1 (5 bases). The CDR3 spans 12 residues. Trimming cost V 2 bases and J 5 bases, with 6 bases left between them. CDR1 is ENHRY, CDR2 SYGVKD, per germline. The CDR3 coding sequence is TGTGCCATCAGTGAGCCAGGGGAGACCCAGTACTTC. It is translated as CAISEPGETQYF.

This clonotype was seen more than once but under ten times. This chain joins TRBV9 and TRBJ2-5; D remains ambiguous. The CDR3 spans 12 residues. Germline CDR1 reads SGDLS; CDR2 reads YYNGEE. V lost 4 bases to trimming and J lost 7 bases, with 11 bases between them. CDR3 DNA: TGTGCCAGCAGCTCCCGTGATTGGACCCAGTACTTC. Amino acid sequence: CASSSRDWTQYF.

Many counts were recorded for this clonotype. J is TRBJ2-7 and V is TRBV7-9; D call uncertain. Germline CDR1 reads SEHNR; CDR2 reads FQNEAQ (reference sequence). This CDR3 is built from 11 residues. Trimming took 5 bases from V and 5 from J, leaving 7 bases between them. CDR3 in amino acids: CASSPFDEQYF. The DNA for the CDR3 is TGTGCCAGCAGCCCTTTCGACGAGCAGTACTTC. The whole variable domain, remainder taken from reference TRBV7-9 and TRBJ2-7, is DTGVSQNPRHKITKRGQNVTFRCDPISEHNRLYWYRQTLGQGPEFLTYFQNEAQLEKSRLLSDRFSAERPKGSFSTLEIQRTEQGDSAMYLCASSPFDEQYFGPGTRLTVT.

This clonotype has at least ten counts. This chain uses TRBV12-3 or TRBV12-4 with TRBJ1-2, with unresolved D. This CDR3 comprises 14 residues. Trimming pared 1 base from V and 8 bases from J, leaving 14 bases between. The CDR3 nucleotides read TGTGCCAGCAGTTTAGGGACGGCGGGTACGGGCTACACCTTC. It specifies CASSLGTAGTGYTF.

The chain employs TRBV3-1 and TRBJ2-1, with 8 positions matching TRBD2. CDR1 is LGHDT, CDR2 YNNKEL, per germline (reference sequence). CDR3 length equals 17 residues. After removal of 4 bases from V and 5 bases from J, the junction contained 13 bases not matched to a gene. CDR3 in amino acids: CASSRREGSVGDNEQFF. The CDR3 DNA is TGTGCCAGCAGCCGCCGGGAGGGAAGCGTAGGGGACAATGAGCAGTTCTTC.

The chain employs TRBV11-1 and TRBJ2-7; D is possibly TRBD2 (6 bases). Germline loops: CDR1 SGHAT, CDR2 FQDESV (reference sequence). The V end lost 3 bases, the J end lost 3 bases, and 9 bases lay between the germline ends. The CDR3 is 13 amino acids. CDR3 sequence reads: CASSLWRDYEQYF. Here the CDR3 DNA reads TGTGCCAGCAGCTTGTGGAGGGACTACGAGCAGTACTTC.

CDR3 residues: CASSFEQETQYF. CDR3 nucleotides: TGCGCCAGCAGCTTTGAGCAAGAGACCCAGTACTTC. The chain couples TRBV5-1 to TRBJ2-5; D gene ambiguous. The CDR3 extends over 12 amino acids. CDR1 is SGHRS, CDR2 YFSETQ, per germline. Trimming removed 2 bases from V and 2 bases from J, with 4 bases in between.

A few counts support this clonotype. Here the CDR3 reads CASSPYSAGAYNEQFF. DNA for the CDR3: TGTGCCAGCAGTCCCTATTCAGCGGGAGCCTACAATGAGCAGTTCTTC. The V call is TRBV28, the J call TRBJ2-1, with TRBD2 identical over 8 bases. The CDR3 totals 16 residues. V dropped 5 bases and J dropped 2; count of bases not matched to a gene: 8. Germline CDR1 is MDHEN and CDR2 is SYDVKM.

The genes are TRBV20-1 and TRBJ2-7, with 11 bases that match TRBD2. The DNA end lines up better with TRBJ2-5; the J call may be wrong. The CDR3 is 15 residues long. Germline V CDR1 and CDR2: DFQATT, SNEGSKA (reference sequence). This chain's CDR3 is CSAEGTSGLRGTQYF. The CDR3 DNA sequence: TGCAGTGCAGAAGGGACTAGCGGACTTCGGGGGACCCAGTACTTC.

The chain has TRBV12-3 or TRBV12-4 and TRBJ1-4; weak D call: TRBD1 (5 bases). Trimming cost V 4 bases and J 4 bases, with 16 bases left between them. There are 16 residues in the CDR3. CDR3 sequence reads: CASSSPRRDYNEKLFF. The CDR3 DNA sequence: TGTGCCAGCAGTTCCCCCCGGAGGGACTATAATGAAAAACTGTTTTTT.